The 22 T cell receptor beta chains given below trace back to one sample, sequenced in a study of T cell changes during pregnancy in multiple sclerosis. The repertoire was sequenced with immunoSEQ multiplex PCR; TCRdb's copy has only in-frame clones and lacks some. The table has 90,000 to 95,000 clones, 90% to 95% seen once. Here the sequenced sample was peripheral blood, taken in the first trimester of pregnancy. These receptors all come from a female donor with multiple sclerosis, enrolled in a pregnancy study.

The rearrangement joins TRBV9 to TRBJ2-7; 8 nucleotides line up with TRBD2. The CDR3 extends over 15 amino acids. Germline trimming cut 4 bases from V and 0 bases from J; bases unmatched to any gene: 6. Germline V lookup: CDR1 SGDLS, CDR2 YYNGEE. The CDR3 protein is CASSPLAGHSYEQYF. DNA for the CDR3: TGTGCCAGCAGCCCCCTAGCGGGTCACTCCTACGAGCAGTACTTC. Based on the CDR3 plus reference TRBV9 and TRBJ2-7, the full variable domain is DSGVTQTPKHLITATGQRVTLRCSPRSGDLSVYWYQQSLDQGLQFLIQYYNGEERAKGNILERFSAQQFPDLHSELNLSSLELGDSALYFCASSPLAGHSYEQYFGPGTRLTVT.

Turning to this clone: The germline gene is not matched at one end of the junction; a read error may be the cause. V gene TRBV7-7 combines with J gene TRBJ2-1; 9 nucleotides agree with TRBD2. Per germline, CDR1 SSHAT and CDR2 FNYEAQ (reference sequence). The CDR3 is 15 residues long. For the CDR3, the DNA is TGTGCTAGCAGCTTAGAAGGCGGGGGGGCAAGTGAGCAGTTCTTC. Translating gives CASSLEGGGASEQFF.

The chain recombines TRBV19 with TRBJ2-7; the D gene is possibly TRBD1 (5 bases). V gave up 1 base and J gave up 2 bases, with 12 bases separating them. The CDR3 length is 15 residues. The germline V gene encodes CDR1 LNHDA and CDR2 SQIVND (reference sequence). The CDR3 loop reads CASSIVSGMPYEQYF. The CDR3 DNA reads TGTGCCAGTAGTATAGTATCAGGGATGCCCTACGAGCAGTACTTC.

This clone was seen just once. J is TRBJ1-2 and V is TRBV19, with 9 nucleotides matching TRBD1. This CDR3 comprises 13 residues. V was pared by 7 bases and J by 7 bases, with 7 bases of the junction left unmatched. In germline, CDR1 is LNHDA, CDR2 SQIVND (reference sequence). The CDR3 region has the DNA TGTGCCAGTATCGCCCGGGACAGGGCTGGCTACACCTTC. Amino acids: CASIARDRAGYTF.

This chain joins TRBV7-9 and TRBJ2-7, with 11 bases matching TRBD1. V dropped 5 bases and J dropped 2; count of bases not matched to a gene: 5. Germline-derived CDR1 and CDR2 are SEHNR and FQNEAQ (reference sequence). The CDR3 has 15 residues. For the CDR3, the DNA is TGTGCCAGCAGCGCGGGACAGGGGGTTCCCTACGAGCAGTACTTC. This gives the protein CASSAGQGVPYEQYF.

The gene calls are TRBV5-1 and TRBJ1-1, with D perhaps TRBD1 (6 bases). Germline assignment: CDR1 SGHRS and CDR2 YFSETQ. Trimming left V 4 bases short and J 0 bases short, with 7 bases between. CDR3 size: 13 residues. In DNA, the CDR3 is TGCGCCAGCAGCGGACAGTTGAACACTGAAGCTTTCTTT. Residues: CASSGQLNTEAFF.

This clone was seen just once. The chain recombines TRBV10-3 with TRBJ1-4, with D hard to call. The germline CDR1 and CDR2 sequences are ENHRY and SYGVKD. The CDR3 spans 17 residues. The germline V and J ends were trimmed by 3 bases and 7 bases, with 21 bases remaining between them. DNA for the CDR3: TGTGCCATCAGTGAAGTACCAACGACATTAGGAAGTGAAAAACTGTTTTTT. Residues: CAISEVPTTLGSEKLFF.

This chain joins TRBV5-4 and TRBJ2-1; unclear D gene. V was trimmed by 0 bases and J by 0 bases, leaving 7 bases between them. Germline CDR1 SGHNT, CDR2 YYREEE (reference sequence). The CDR3 consists of 15 residues. CDR3 DNA sequence: TGTGCCAGCAGCTTGGCGGAGAGCTCCTACAATGAGCAGTTCTTC. This codes for CASSLAESSYNEQFF.

This chain links TRBV6-1 with TRBJ2-1; a weak D match, TRBD1 (5 bases). Germline-derived CDR1 and CDR2 are MNHNS and SASEGT. The V end lost 1 base, the J end lost 2 bases, and 9 bases lay between the germline ends. This CDR3 has 15 residues. The CDR3 sequence is CASSEDQGAYNEQFF. In DNA, the CDR3 is TGTGCCAGCAGTGAAGATCAGGGCGCCTACAATGAGCAGTTCTTC.

CDR3 region: CASSSGASYGYTF. For the CDR3, the DNA is TGCGCCAGCAGCTCAGGGGCGTCCTATGGCTACACCTTC. This chain connects TRBV10-1 to TRBJ1-2; a possible D gene is TRBD1 (6 bases). Trimming took 6 bases from V and 4 from J, leaving 12 bases between them. The CDR3 length is 13 residues. Germline V lookup: CDR1 WNHNN, CDR2 SYGVQD (reference sequence).

The chain combines TRBV9 with TRBJ1-1; 8 bases are a match to TRBD1. With 0 bases clipped from V and 3 bases from J, the junction kept 4 bases outside the gene matches. The CDR3 contains 15 residues. The germline V gene has CDR1 SGDLS and CDR2 YYNGEE. CDR3 DNA sequence: TGTGCCAGCAGCGTAGCCCAGGGGGCGGACACTGAAGCTTTCTTT. The encoded protein is CASSVAQGADTEAFF.

The chain recombines TRBV30 with TRBJ1-3; D may be TRBD1 (5 bases). Trimming cost V 2 bases and J 4 bases, with 9 bases left between them. Germline V lookup: CDR1 GTSNPN, CDR2 SVGIG (reference sequence). The CDR3 is made up of 13 amino acids. The CDR3 loop is CAWSKTAGNTIYF. CDR3 DNA: TGTGCCTGGAGTAAGACAGCCGGAAACACCATATATTTT.

The rearrangement links TRBV5-1 to TRBJ1-2, with 10 positions matching TRBD1. CDR3 length: 16 amino acids. J was trimmed by 1 base and V by 4 bases; bases with no gene match: 7. Per the germline V gene, CDR1 is SGHRS and CDR2 is YFSETQ. CDR3 region: CASSQDRGALNYGYTF. In nucleotides, the CDR3 is TGCGCCAGCAGCCAGGACAGGGGGGCCCTTAACTATGGCTACACCTTC.

V gene TRBV6-1 combines with J gene TRBJ1-6; D may be TRBD1 (5 bases). This CDR3 spans 17 amino acids. Per the germline V gene, CDR1 is MNHNS and CDR2 is SASEGT. Deletions cut 2 bases from V and 10 bases from J, with 21 bases between. CDR3 sequence (DNA): TGTGCCAGCAGTGAAAATATAGGGGCGGGGGGATTATCACCCCTCCACTTT. Translation gives CASSENIGAGGLSPLHF.

The CDR3 DNA is TGTGCCAGCAGTCCAGTCCCGGGACTTTCAGATACGCAGTATTTT. This translates into CASSPVPGLSDTQYF. The rearrangement uses TRBV6-5 and TRBJ2-3; a weak D match, TRBD2 (6 bases). In germline, CDR1 is MNHEY, CDR2 SVGAGI. V shed 5 bases and J shed 4 bases, with 16 bases lying between them. The CDR3 sequence is 15 residues long.

The rearrangement uses TRBV28 and TRBJ2-3; TRBD1 matches at 7 bases. Germline V gene lookup returns CDR1 MDHEN and CDR2 SYDVKM. The CDR3 runs to 16 residues. V lost 7 bases, J lost 5 bases, and 15 bases stayed unmatched. The CDR3 is CASIPSYRGLGDTQYF. CDR3 bases: TGTGCCAGCATTCCCTCATACAGGGGCCTCGGAGATACGCAGTATTTT. The full variable domain, with the rest looked up from reference TRBV28 and TRBJ2-3, is DVKVTQSSRYLVKRTGEKVFLECVQDMDHENMFWYRQDPGLGLRLIYFSYDVKMKEKGDIPEGYSVSREKKERFSLILESASTNQTSMYLCASIPSYRGLGDTQYFGPGTRLTVL.

This chain joins TRBV18 and TRBJ2-3; TRBD1 might be the D (6 bases). V was trimmed by 3 bases and J by 0 bases, leaving 10 bases between them. This CDR3 is 15 amino acids long. The germline CDR1 and CDR2 sequences are KGHSH and LQKENI. CDR3 amino acids: CASSPQQGSTDTQYF. In DNA form, the CDR3 reads TGTGCCAGCTCACCCCAACAGGGTAGCACAGATACGCAGTATTTT.

The chain couples TRBV10-1 to TRBJ2-6; D is possibly TRBD1 (6 bases). Trimming cost V 8 bases and J 0 bases, with 23 bases left between them. Germline V CDR1 and CDR2: WNHNN, SYGVQD (reference sequence). The CDR3 has 19 amino acids. The CDR3, as DNA: TGCGCCAGCCTTAGGGCTACAGGGCAGCAAGACTCTGGGGCCAACGTCCTGACTTTC. Translation: CASLRATGQQDSGANVLTF.

This sequence joins TRBV4-1 and TRBJ1-1; D not certain. Germline V gene sequence: CDR1 MGHRA, CDR2 YSYEKL. The CDR3 sequence is 14 residues long. V shed 3 bases and J shed 0 bases, with 8 bases lying between them. The CDR3 sequence: CASSHPVLNTEAFF. In DNA, the CDR3 is TGCGCCAGCAGCCACCCAGTCTTGAACACTGAAGCTTTCTTT.

CDR3 protein: CASSRDRSYEQYF. CDR3 bases: TGCGCCAGCAGCCGGGACAGGTCGTACGAGCAGTACTTC. V usage is TRBV10-1 and J usage is TRBJ2-7; TRBD1 agrees at 8 bases. Germline V gene sequence: CDR1 WNHNN, CDR2 SYGVQD (reference sequence). The CDR3 consists of 13 residues. Unmatched junction bases numbered 5, after V lost 6 bases and J lost 4 bases.

The V call is TRBV4-2, the J call TRBJ2-3, with 9 bases matching TRBD2. The CDR3 extends over 14 amino acids. V lost 4 bases, J lost 6 bases, and 5 bases stayed unmatched. Germline V lookup: CDR1 LGHNA, CDR2 YNFKEQ. For the CDR3, the DNA is TGTGCCAGCAGCCCGGGACTAGCTTTGGATACGCAGTATTTT. It codes for CASSPGLALDTQYF.

The V and J genes are TRBV9 and TRBJ2-7; TRBD2 matches at 7 bases. Trimming cost V 0 bases and J 6 bases; bases outside gene matches: 12. CDR3 length equals 16 residues. Looked up from germline, CDR1 is SGDLS and CDR2 is YYNGEE. CDR3 amino acids: CASSVGQRGRLGEQYF. The CDR3 nucleotides are TGTGCCAGCAGCGTAGGCCAGCGGGGAAGGTTAGGCGAGCAGTACTTC. Together with reference TRBV9 and TRBJ2-7, the CDR3 gives the full variable domain: DSGVTQTPKHLITATGQRVTLRCSPRSGDLSVYWYQQSLDQGLQFLIQYYNGEERAKGNILERFSAQQFPDLHSELNLSSLELGDSALYFCASSVGQRGRLGEQYFGPGTRLTVT.